This T cell receptor beta chain stems from a study of blood T cell repertoires in COVID-19. Overall study context: Sites in the United States, Italy and Spain provided acute and convalescent COVID-19 samples. The cDNA or gDNA used as material had been derived from T cells, B-cell-depleted T cells, or PBMCs.

Authors' processing steps: Amplified reference gene primers provided the basis for estimating nucleated cell counts. Measured with immunoSEQ multiplex PCR; TCRdb has only the in-frame clones, and not every one. Clone size and the V and J calls come from that table; the DNA yielded D and trimming. There are some 460,000 clones in the sample; more than 85% occur only once, and around 4.4% lies in the top ten. This CDR3 is built from 14 residues. Per germline, CDR1 LGHDT and CDR2 YNNKEL (reference sequence). The trim removed 1 base at V and 9 bases at J, leaving 4 bases unmatched. The sequence came from a woman in her twenties or thirties with acute or convalescent COVID-19. Sequencing input: peripheral blood. The J gene is TRBJ2-2, the V gene TRBV3-1 (or the pseudogene TRBV3-2); 8 bases are a match to TRBD2. CDR3 residues: CASSQAGGARELFF. The CDR3 region has the DNA TGTGCCAGCAGCCAAGCGGGGGGGGCGAGGGAGCTGTTTTTT.